These 6 T cell receptor beta chains came from one sample sequenced in a study of OX40 agonist ivuxolimab in advanced cancers. TCRdb's copy holds only in-frame clones and misses some; the assay was immunoSEQ multiplex PCR. The data contain some 97,000 clones, 90% of them singletons. The source was CD4+ or CD8+ T cells sorted from blood, collected in a trial of the OX40 agonist ivuxolimab. The origin of the receptors is an adult with an advanced solid tumor such as melanoma, head and neck, liver or kidney cancer.

CDR3 nucleotide sequence: TGTGCCACTGCTCCCGTCCCGCCAGATACGCAGTATTTT. Encoded protein: CATAPVPPDTQYF. The rearrangement links TRBV10-3 to TRBJ2-3; D remains unclear. V lost 10 bases, J lost 4 bases, and 15 bases lay in between. CDR3 size: 13 residues. Per germline, CDR1 ENHRY and CDR2 SYGVKD.

The V gene is TRBV5-6, the J gene TRBJ2-3, with 7 bases aligning to TRBD1. Germline CDR1 is SGHDT and CDR2 is YYEEEE. The CDR3 contains 15 residues. V lost 2 bases and J lost 4; bases outside the gene matches: 7. CDR3 sequence: CASSFRRGSSDTQYF. The CDR3, as DNA: TGTGCCAGCAGCTTTCGCAGGGGGAGTTCAGATACGCAGTATTTT.

The CDR3 DNA sequence: TGTGCCAGTAGTACAACTAGGGATACGCAGTATTTT. It yields the protein CASSTTRDTQYF. V and J are TRBV19 and TRBJ2-3; D is possibly TRBD2 (5 bases). The germline V gene has CDR1 LNHDA and CDR2 SQIVND (reference sequence). The germline V and J ends were trimmed by 4 bases and 6 bases, with 8 bases remaining between them. CDR3 length equals 12 residues.

The chain employs TRBV7-2 and TRBJ2-5; unclear D gene. V was shortened by 0 bases and J by 3 bases, with 11 bases between the two germline ends. The V gene's germline CDR1 is SGHTA and CDR2 FQGNSA. This CDR3 spans 15 amino acids. The CDR3 nucleotides are TGTGCCAGCAGCTTAGCGGGTGGAAAGGAAGAGACCCAGTACTTC. This translates into CASSLAGGKEETQYF. Full variable domain (missing parts from reference TRBV7-2 and TRBJ2-5): GAGVSQSPSNKVTEKGKDVELRCDPISGHTALYWYRQSLGQGLEFLIYFQGNSAPDKSGLPSDRFSAERTGGSVSTLTIQRTQQEDSAVYLCASSLAGGKEETQYFGPGTRLLVL.

The chain is built from TRBV5-1 and TRBJ2-3; the match to TRBD2 covers 12 bases. Germline V gene sequence: CDR1 SGHRS, CDR2 YFSETQ. CDR3 length: 18 amino acids. With V trimmed by 2 bases and J by 1 base, 8 bases remained unmatched. CDR3 nucleotide sequence: TGCGCCAGCAGCTTTACTAGCGGGAGGCCCACGCGCACAGATACGCAGTATTTT. Translating gives CASSFTSGRPTRTDTQYF.

This chain links TRBV4-3 with TRBJ2-7, with 11 bases matching TRBD1. This CDR3 is 15 amino acids long. In germline, CDR1 is LGHNA, CDR2 YSLEER. V shed 4 bases and J 5 bases; nucleotides not matched to a gene: 7. The DNA for the CDR3 is TGCGCCAGCAGCCGTGGGACAGGGGGGACGGACGAGCAGTACTTC. Protein sequence: CASSRGTGGTDEQYF.